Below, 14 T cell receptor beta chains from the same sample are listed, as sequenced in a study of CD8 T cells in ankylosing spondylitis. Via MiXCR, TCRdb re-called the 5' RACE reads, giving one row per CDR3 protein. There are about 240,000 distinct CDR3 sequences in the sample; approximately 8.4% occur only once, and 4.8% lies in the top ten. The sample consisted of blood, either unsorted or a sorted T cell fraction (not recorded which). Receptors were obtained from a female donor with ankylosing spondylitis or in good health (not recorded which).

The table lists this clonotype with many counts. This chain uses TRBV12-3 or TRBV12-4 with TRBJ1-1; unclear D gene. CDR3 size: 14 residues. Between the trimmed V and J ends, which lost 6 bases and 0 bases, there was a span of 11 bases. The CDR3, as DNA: TGTGCCAGCAGCCCCGCGGGCATGAACACTGAAGCTTTCTTT. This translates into CASSPAGMNTEAFF.

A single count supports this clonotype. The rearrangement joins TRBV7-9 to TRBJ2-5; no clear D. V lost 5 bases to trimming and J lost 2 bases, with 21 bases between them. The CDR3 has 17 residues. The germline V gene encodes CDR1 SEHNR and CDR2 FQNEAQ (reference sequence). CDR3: CASSARGSRPKQETQYF. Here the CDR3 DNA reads TGTGCCAGCAGCGCCCGTGGATCGAGGCCTAAACAAGAGACCCAGTACTTC. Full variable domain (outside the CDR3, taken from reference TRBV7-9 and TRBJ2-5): DTGVSQNPRHKITKRGQNVTFRCDPISEHNRLYWYRQTLGQGPEFLTYFQNEAQLEKSRLLSDRFSAERPKGSFSTLEIQRTEQGDSAMYLCASSARGSRPKQETQYFGPGTRLLVL.

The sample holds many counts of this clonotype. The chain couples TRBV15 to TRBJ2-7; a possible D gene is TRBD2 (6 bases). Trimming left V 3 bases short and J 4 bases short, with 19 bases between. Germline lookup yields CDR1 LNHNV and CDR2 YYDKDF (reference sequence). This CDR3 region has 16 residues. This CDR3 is CATSSRKGGSGYEQYF. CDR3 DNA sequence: TGTGCCACCAGCAGCCGAAAGGGAGGTAGCGGATACGAGCAGTACTTC.

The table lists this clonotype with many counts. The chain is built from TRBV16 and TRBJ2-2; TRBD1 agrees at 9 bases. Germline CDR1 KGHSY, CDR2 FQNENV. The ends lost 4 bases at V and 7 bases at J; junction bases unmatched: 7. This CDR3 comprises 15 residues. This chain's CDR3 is CASSPNRGPGGELFF. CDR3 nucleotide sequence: TGTGCCAGCAGCCCGAACAGGGGGCCCGGCGGGGAGCTGTTTTTT.

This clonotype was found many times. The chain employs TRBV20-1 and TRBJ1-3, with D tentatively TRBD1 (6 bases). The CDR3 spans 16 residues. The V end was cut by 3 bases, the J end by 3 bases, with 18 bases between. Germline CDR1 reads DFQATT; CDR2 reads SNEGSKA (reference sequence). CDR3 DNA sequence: TGCAGTGCTAGTATCGGGGGGCGAGGGTATGGAAACACCATATATTTT. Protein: CSASIGGRGYGNTIYF.

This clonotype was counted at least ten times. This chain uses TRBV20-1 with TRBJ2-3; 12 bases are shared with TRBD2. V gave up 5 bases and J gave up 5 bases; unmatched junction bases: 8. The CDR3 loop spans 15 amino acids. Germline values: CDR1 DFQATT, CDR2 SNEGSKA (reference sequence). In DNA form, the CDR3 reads TGCAGTGCTCCTCCGACTAGCGGGAGTCGAGATACGCAGTATTTT. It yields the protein CSAPPTSGSRDTQYF.

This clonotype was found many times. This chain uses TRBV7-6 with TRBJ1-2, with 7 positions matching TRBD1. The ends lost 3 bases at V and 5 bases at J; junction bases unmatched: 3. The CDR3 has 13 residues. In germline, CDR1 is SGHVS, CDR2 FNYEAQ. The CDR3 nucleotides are TGTGCCAGCAGCTTTCGACAGGGTTATGGCTACACCTTC. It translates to CASSFRQGYGYTF.

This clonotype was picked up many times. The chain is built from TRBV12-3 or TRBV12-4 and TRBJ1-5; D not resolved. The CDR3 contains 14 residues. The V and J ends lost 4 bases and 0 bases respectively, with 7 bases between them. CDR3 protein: CASSSWISNQPQHF. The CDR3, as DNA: TGTGCCAGCAGTTCGTGGATTAGCAATCAGCCCCAGCATTTT.

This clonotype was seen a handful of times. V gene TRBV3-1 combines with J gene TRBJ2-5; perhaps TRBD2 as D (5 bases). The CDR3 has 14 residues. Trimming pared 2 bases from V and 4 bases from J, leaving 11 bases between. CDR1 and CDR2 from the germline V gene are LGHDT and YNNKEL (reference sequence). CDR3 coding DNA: TGTGCCAGCAGCCAAATGGGGAGTGTAGAGACCCAGTACTTC. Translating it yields CASSQMGSVETQYF.

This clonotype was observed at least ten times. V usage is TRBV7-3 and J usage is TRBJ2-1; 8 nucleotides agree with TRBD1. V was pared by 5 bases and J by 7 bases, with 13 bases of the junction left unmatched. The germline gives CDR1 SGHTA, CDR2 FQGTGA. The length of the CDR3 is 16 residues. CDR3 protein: CASSPPPGQGGNEQFF. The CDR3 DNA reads TGTGCCAGCAGCCCCCCCCCCGGACAGGGTGGGAATGAGCAGTTCTTC.

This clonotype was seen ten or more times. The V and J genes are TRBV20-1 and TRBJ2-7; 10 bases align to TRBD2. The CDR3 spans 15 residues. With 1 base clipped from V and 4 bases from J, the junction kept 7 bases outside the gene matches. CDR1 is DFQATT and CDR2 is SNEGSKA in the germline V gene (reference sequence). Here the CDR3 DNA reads TGCAGTGCTAGAGGACCTAGCGGGAGTAGATACGAGCAGTACTTC. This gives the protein CSARGPSGSRYEQYF.

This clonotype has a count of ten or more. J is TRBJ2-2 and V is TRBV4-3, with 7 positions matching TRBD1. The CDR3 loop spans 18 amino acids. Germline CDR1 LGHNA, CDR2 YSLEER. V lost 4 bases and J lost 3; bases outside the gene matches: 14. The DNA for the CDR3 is TGCGCCAGCAGCCTTTCGAGGGGGCCTGAAACCTACACCGGGGAGCTGTTTTTT. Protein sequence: CASSLSRGPETYTGELFF.

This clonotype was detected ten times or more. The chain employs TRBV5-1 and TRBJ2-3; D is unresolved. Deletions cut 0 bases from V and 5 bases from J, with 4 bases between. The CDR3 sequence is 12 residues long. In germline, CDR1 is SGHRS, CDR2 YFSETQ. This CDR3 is CASSLEGDTQYF. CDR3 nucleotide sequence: TGCGCCAGCAGCTTGGAAGGAGATACGCAGTATTTT.

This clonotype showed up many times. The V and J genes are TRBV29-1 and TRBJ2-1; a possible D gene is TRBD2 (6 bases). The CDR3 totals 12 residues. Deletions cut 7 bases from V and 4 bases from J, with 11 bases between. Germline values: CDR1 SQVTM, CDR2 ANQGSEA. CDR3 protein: CSAGTQYNEQFF. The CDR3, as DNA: TGCAGCGCCGGGACTCAATACAATGAGCAGTTCTTC.